Following are 21 T cell receptor beta chains from one sample sequenced in a study of post-analysis software for immune sequencing data. These receptors have no known antigen. General study results and limits: Compared with controls, patients had more of about 5 TRBV segments, including TRBV5-6, TRBV5-1 and TRBV20-1.

Unique molecular identifiers featured in each of the TCR beta cDNA libraries. TCRdb re-analysed the PCR reads in MiXCR, keeping a single row per CDR3 protein. The data show roughly 670,000 distinct CDR3 sequences, with roughly three fifths seen just once and around 11% held by the top ten. Sequenced input: blood. The source of these receptors is a girl aged 2-10 years with multiple sclerosis.

This chain joins TRBV7-2 and TRBJ1-2, with D possibly TRBD1 on 5 matching bases. This CDR3 comprises 15 residues. The germline V gene has CDR1 SGHTA and CDR2 FQGNSA. Trimming took off 5 bases at V and 7 bases at J, with 20 bases between the two ends. CDR3 DNA: TGTGCCAGCAGCCCAGGCGTACTTGACAGAGCTGGCTACACCTTC. Its translation is CASSPGVLDRAGYTF.

This clonotype appeared a few times. CDR3 sequence (DNA): TGCGCCAGCAGCCCTCGGACAGGGGGAGATGAGCAGTTCTTC. This codes for CASSPRTGGDEQFF. The gene calls are TRBV4-3 and TRBJ2-1; 10 bases agree with TRBD1. This CDR3 contains 14 residues. V dropped 4 bases and J dropped 8; count of bases not matched to a gene: 5. Germline assignment: CDR1 LGHNA and CDR2 YSLEER.

This clonotype was observed a handful of times. The rearrangement joins TRBV7-6 to TRBJ2-3; D ambiguous. CDR3 length: 13 residues. V was trimmed by 5 bases and J by 6 bases, leaving 12 bases between them. Germline V gene sequence: CDR1 SGHVS, CDR2 FNYEAQ. The CDR3 DNA reads TGTGCCAGCAGCAATCCGTATGAGGATACGCAGTATTTT. It codes for CASSNPYEDTQYF. Together with reference TRBV7-6 and TRBJ2-3, the CDR3 gives the full variable domain: GAGVSQSPRYKVTKRGQDVALRCDPISGHVSLYWYRQALGQGPEFLTYFNYEAQQDKSGLPNDRFSAERPEGSISTLTIQRTEQRDSAMYRCASSNPYEDTQYFGPGTRLTVL.

A single count supports this clonotype. V gene TRBV15 combines with J gene TRBJ1-1, with D possibly matching TRBD1 (6 bases). The V gene lost 0 bases and the J gene lost 9 bases, with 14 bases spanning the gap. Looked up from germline, CDR1 is LNHNV and CDR2 is YYDKDF (reference sequence). CDR3 length: 14 residues. The CDR3 DNA reads TGTGCCACCAGCAGAGATCGGGCGGACAGCCAAGCTTTCTTT. Its protein is CATSRDRADSQAFF.

This sequence joins TRBV6-1 and TRBJ2-1, with D maybe TRBD2 (6 bases). Trimming shortened V by 7 bases and J by 7 bases, and 17 bases separated the two germline ends. The CDR3 extends over 14 amino acids. The germline V gene encodes CDR1 MNHNS and CDR2 SASEGT. The CDR3 protein is CASTERGRGNEQFF. The CDR3 DNA reads as TGTGCCAGCACCGAACGGGGGAGAGGGAATGAGCAGTTCTTC.

The V and J genes are TRBV7-6 and TRBJ2-1, with 7 bases fitting TRBD2. CDR3 length equals 15 residues. In germline, CDR1 is SGHVS, CDR2 FNYEAQ. V was pared by 7 bases and J by 0 bases, with 6 bases of the junction left unmatched. CDR3 loop: CASTLGGSSYNEQFF. The CDR3 nucleotides read TGTGCCAGCACCCTGGGGGGGAGCTCCTACAATGAGCAGTTCTTC.

V is TRBV3-1 and J is TRBJ2-7; possible D gene TRBD2, 6 bases. The CDR3 consists of 14 residues. The V gene's germline CDR1 is LGHDT and CDR2 YNNKEL (reference sequence). Trimming left V 2 bases short and J 0 bases short, with 8 bases between. The CDR3 DNA reads as TGTGCCAGCAGCCAATCCGGGAGCTCCTACGAGCAGTACTTC. This translates into CASSQSGSSYEQYF.

The chain recombines TRBV10-1 with TRBJ2-1, with 10 bases aligning to TRBD2. The CDR3 sequence is 16 residues long. The germline V gene encodes CDR1 WNHNN and CDR2 SYGVQD (reference sequence). V dropped 4 bases and J dropped 4; count of bases not matched to a gene: 7. The CDR3 sequence: CASSGSSGGGYNEQFF. The DNA of the CDR3 is TGCGCCAGCAGTGGATCTAGCGGGGGAGGGTACAATGAGCAGTTCTTC.

The genes are TRBV24-1 and TRBJ2-1; the match to TRBD2 covers 11 bases. The J call may be faulty, since TRBJ2-7 better matches the DNA end. CDR3 length equals 17 residues. The V gene's germline CDR1 is KGHDR and CDR2 SFDVKD. The CDR3 loop reads CATSDTSGGRSYNEQYF. The CDR3 region has the DNA TGTGCCACCAGTGATACTAGCGGGGGTCGCTCCTACAATGAGCAGTACTTC.

The J gene is TRBJ1-2, the V gene TRBV7-2; 10 nucleotides match TRBD1. Looked up from germline, CDR1 is SGHTA and CDR2 is FQGNSA. The J segment lost 8 bases and the V segment lost 4 bases, leaving 7 bases of the junction unmatched. The CDR3 length is 14 residues. CDR3 DNA: TGTGCCAGCAGCTGGGGGACAGGGGTAGGAGGCTACACCTTC. Amino acids: CASSWGTGVGGYTF. The full variable domain, completed using reference TRBV7-2 and TRBJ1-2, is GAGVSQSPSNKVTEKGKDVELRCDPISGHTALYWYRQSLGQGLEFLIYFQGNSAPDKSGLPSDRFSAERTGGSVSTLTIQRTQQEDSAVYLCASSWGTGVGGYTFGSGTRLTVV.

V is TRBV4-3 and J is TRBJ2-5; unclear D gene. This CDR3 spans 16 amino acids. In germline, CDR1 is LGHNA, CDR2 YSLEER. Deletions cut 0 bases from V and 11 bases from J, with 22 bases between. This CDR3 is CASSQESDPGYNEQYF. The CDR3 nucleotides are TGCGCCAGCAGCCAAGAGAGCGATCCTGGGTACAATGAGCAGTACTTC.

Of note for this clonotype: An end of the junction differs from the germline gene, which may be a read error. The chain couples TRBV4-3 to TRBJ1-5; D remains unclear. Germline CDR1 is LGHNA and CDR2 is YSLEER. CDR3 length equals 15 residues. CDR3 in amino acids: CASNQDIGLNQPQHF. For the CDR3, the DNA is TGCGCCAGCAACCAAGATATAGGGCTAAATCAGCCCCAGCATTTT.

This chain joins TRBV6-6 and TRBJ1-5, with D possibly TRBD1 on 5 matching bases. The germline V gene encodes CDR1 MNHNY and CDR2 SVGAGI (reference sequence). The CDR3 extends over 16 amino acids. Between the trimmed V and J ends, which lost 8 bases and 9 bases, there was a span of 26 bases. The CDR3 DNA reads TGTGCCAGCGGGGCAGGTATGAAGACAGACCCCGGGCCCCAGCATTTT. Translation: CASGAGMKTDPGPQHF.

The chain combines TRBV2 with TRBJ2-1; D is perhaps TRBD1 (5 bases). Trimming pared 3 bases from V and 7 bases from J, leaving 13 bases between. The CDR3 totals 14 residues. From germline, CDR1 is SNHLY and CDR2 FYNNEI. In nucleotides, the CDR3 is TGTGCCAGCAGTGAGCGACTCCAGGGAAATGAGCAGTTCTTC. It yields the protein CASSERLQGNEQFF. Supplemented by reference TRBV2 and TRBJ2-1, the full variable domain reads EPEVTQTPSHQVTQMGQEVILRCVPISNHLYFYWYRQILGQKVEFLVSFYNNEISEKSEIFDDQFSVERPDGSNFTLKIRSTKLEDSAMYFCASSERLQGNEQFFGPGTRLTVL.

This clonotype was seen only a few times. V gene TRBV12-3 or TRBV12-4 combines with J gene TRBJ1-2, with TRBD1 matching over 7 bases. The ends lost 8 bases at V and 4 bases at J; junction bases unmatched: 7. The length of the CDR3 is 13 residues. The CDR3 region is CASGKGAGYGYTF. The CDR3 region has the DNA TGTGCCAGCGGAAAGGGGGCAGGCTATGGCTACACCTTC.

This clonotype was seen more than once but under ten times. The chain couples TRBV5-1 to TRBJ1-2; TRBD1 agrees at 8 bases. In germline, CDR1 is SGHRS, CDR2 YFSETQ. This CDR3 region has 15 residues. V was pared by 1 base and J by 1 base, with 3 bases of the junction left unmatched. CDR3 loop: CASSLRQGNNYGYTF. The CDR3 nucleotides read TGCGCCAGCAGCTTGAGACAGGGGAATAACTATGGCTACACCTTC.

V usage is TRBV7-9 and J usage is TRBJ2-5; D not certain. Trimming stripped 5 bases from V and 5 bases from J, with 18 bases between. CDR3 size: 15 residues. Germline lookup yields CDR1 SEHNR and CDR2 FQNEAQ (reference sequence). The CDR3 DNA sequence: TGTGCCAGCAGCCCAAGCCGAGGTAGTATCGAGACCCAGTACTTC. This codes for CASSPSRGSIETQYF.

The chain carries TRBV5-1 and TRBJ1-2; D is unclear. V dropped 4 bases and J dropped 6 bases, with 10 bases sitting between them. The germline gives CDR1 SGHRS, CDR2 YFSETQ. This CDR3 region has 12 residues. CDR3 loop: CASSLWGDGYTF. CDR3 DNA: TGCGCCAGCAGCCTATGGGGTGATGGCTACACCTTC.

The J gene is TRBJ1-2, the V gene TRBV2; D is undetermined. V was pared by 7 bases and J by 2 bases, with 23 bases between. CDR3 size: 17 residues. CDR1 SNHLY and CDR2 FYNNEI come from the germline V gene. The CDR3 coding sequence is TGTGCCAGCACCGCCGGGGTCCGAGGGTATGGCAACTATGGCTACACCTTC. This gives the protein CASTAGVRGYGNYGYTF.

The V and J genes are TRBV12-3 or TRBV12-4 and TRBJ1-1; perhaps TRBD1 as D (5 bases). Trimming took off 5 bases at V and 5 bases at J, with 15 bases between the two ends. This CDR3 has 14 amino acids. The CDR3 DNA reads TGTGCCAGCAGTGCTTTGGGGGTGGGAACTGAAGCTTTCTTT. The encoded protein is CASSALGVGTEAFF.

The chain uses TRBV4-2 and TRBJ1-5; 11 bases agree with TRBD1. CDR3 length: 21 residues. V was clipped by 0 bases and J by 0 bases; unmatched bases: 13. Germline V CDR1 and CDR2: LGHNA, YNFKEQ. DNA for the CDR3: TGTGCCAGCAGCCAAGAAGCCCTACCTCGGACAGGGGGCTTTAGCAATCAGCCCCAGCATTTT. Amino acid sequence: CASSQEALPRTGGFSNQPQHF.